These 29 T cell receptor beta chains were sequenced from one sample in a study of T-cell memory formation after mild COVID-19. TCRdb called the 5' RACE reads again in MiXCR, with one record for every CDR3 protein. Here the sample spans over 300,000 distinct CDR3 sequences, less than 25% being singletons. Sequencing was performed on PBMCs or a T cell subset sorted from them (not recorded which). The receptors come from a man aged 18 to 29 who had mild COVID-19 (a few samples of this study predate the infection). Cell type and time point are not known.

The CDR3: CSVGSSYEQYV. In DNA, the CDR3 is TGCAGCGTTGGCAGCTCCTACGAGCAGTACGTC. The chain combines TRBV29-1 with TRBJ2-7; D ambiguous. CDR1 is SQVTM and CDR2 is ANQGSEA in the germline V gene. V lost 4 bases, J lost 0 bases, and 4 bases lay in between. CDR3 length: 11 amino acids.

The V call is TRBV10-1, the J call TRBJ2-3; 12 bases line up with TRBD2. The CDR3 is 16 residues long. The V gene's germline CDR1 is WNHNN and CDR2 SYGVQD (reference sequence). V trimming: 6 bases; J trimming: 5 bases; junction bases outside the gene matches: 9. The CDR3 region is CASSPQTSGGKDTQYF. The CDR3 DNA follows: TGCGCCAGCAGCCCTCAGACTAGCGGGGGCAAAGATACGCAGTATTTT.

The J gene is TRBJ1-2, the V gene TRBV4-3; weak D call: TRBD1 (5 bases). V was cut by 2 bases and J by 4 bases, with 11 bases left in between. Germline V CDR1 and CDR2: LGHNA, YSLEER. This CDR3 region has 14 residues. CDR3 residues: CASSQSGGGYGYTF. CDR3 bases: TGCGCCAGCAGCCAATCGGGGGGAGGCTATGGCTACACCTTC.

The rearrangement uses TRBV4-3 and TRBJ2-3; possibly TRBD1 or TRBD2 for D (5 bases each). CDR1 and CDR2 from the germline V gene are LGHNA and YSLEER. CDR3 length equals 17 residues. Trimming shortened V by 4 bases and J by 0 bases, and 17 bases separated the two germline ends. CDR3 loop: CASSRTLGPSSTDTQYF. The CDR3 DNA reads TGCGCCAGCAGCCGAACGCTGGGACCGAGTAGCACAGATACGCAGTATTTT.

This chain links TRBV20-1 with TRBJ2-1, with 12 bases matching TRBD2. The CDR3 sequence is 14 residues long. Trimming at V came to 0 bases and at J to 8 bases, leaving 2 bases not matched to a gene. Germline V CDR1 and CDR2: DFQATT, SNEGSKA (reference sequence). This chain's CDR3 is CSARELAGGYEQFF. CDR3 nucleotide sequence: TGCAGTGCTAGAGAACTAGCGGGGGGCTATGAGCAGTTCTTC.

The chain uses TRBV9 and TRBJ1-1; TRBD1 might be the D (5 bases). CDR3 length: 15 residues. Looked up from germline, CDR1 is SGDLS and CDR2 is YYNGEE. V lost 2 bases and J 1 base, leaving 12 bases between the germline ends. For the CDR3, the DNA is TGTGCCAGCAGCGTCGGGGGGTATCCGAACACTGAAGCTTTCTTT. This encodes CASSVGGYPNTEAFF.

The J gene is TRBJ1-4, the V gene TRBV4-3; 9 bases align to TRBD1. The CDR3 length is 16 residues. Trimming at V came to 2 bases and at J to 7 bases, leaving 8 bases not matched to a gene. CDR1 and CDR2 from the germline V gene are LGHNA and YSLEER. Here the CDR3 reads CASSQRTGGGGEKLFF. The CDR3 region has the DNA TGCGCCAGCAGCCAACGCACAGGGGGCGGGGGTGAAAAACTGTTTTTT.

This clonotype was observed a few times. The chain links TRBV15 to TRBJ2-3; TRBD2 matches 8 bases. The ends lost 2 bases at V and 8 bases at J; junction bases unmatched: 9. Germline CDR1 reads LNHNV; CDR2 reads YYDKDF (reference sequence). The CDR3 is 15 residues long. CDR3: CATSRPGGGKGTQYF. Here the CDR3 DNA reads TGTGCCACCAGCAGACCCGGGGGGGGGAAGGGTACGCAGTATTTT.

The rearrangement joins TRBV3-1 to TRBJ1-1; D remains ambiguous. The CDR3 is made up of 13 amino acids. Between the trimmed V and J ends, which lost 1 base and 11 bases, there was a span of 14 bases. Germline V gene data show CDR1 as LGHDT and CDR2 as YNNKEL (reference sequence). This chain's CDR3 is CASSQAQPTRAFF. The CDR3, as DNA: TGTGCCAGCAGCCAAGCCCAGCCCACACGGGCTTTCTTT. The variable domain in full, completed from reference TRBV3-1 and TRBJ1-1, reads DTAVSQTPKYLVTQMGNDKSIKCEQNLGHDTMYWYKQDSKKFLKIMFSYNNKELIINETVPNRFSPKSPDKAHLNLHINSLELGDSAVYFCASSQAQPTRAFFGQGTRLTVV.

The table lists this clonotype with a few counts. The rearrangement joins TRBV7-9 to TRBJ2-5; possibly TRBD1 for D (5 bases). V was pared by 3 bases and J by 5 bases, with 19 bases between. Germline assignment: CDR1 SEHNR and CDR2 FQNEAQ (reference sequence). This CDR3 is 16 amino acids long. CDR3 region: CASSFSGAAVWETQYF. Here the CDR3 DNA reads TGTGCCAGCAGCTTCTCTGGGGCAGCAGTGTGGGAGACCCAGTACTTC.

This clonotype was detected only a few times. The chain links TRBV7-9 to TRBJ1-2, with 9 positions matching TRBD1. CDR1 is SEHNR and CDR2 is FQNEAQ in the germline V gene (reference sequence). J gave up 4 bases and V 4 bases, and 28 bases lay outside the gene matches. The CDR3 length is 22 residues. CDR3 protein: CASSSTDLTGGAGPSQVYGYTF. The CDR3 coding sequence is TGTGCCAGCAGCTCCACGGATTTAACAGGGGGCGCGGGGCCAAGTCAAGTCTATGGCTACACCTTC.

The CDR3 nucleotides read TGTGCCAGCTCACCGACAGGGTCCCACGAGCAGTACGTC. It specifies CASSPTGSHEQYV. This chain links TRBV18 with TRBJ2-7; 7 nucleotides line up with TRBD1. Germline V gene sequence: CDR1 KGHSH, CDR2 LQKENI. The CDR3 sequence is 13 residues long. Trimming cost V 3 bases and J 5 bases; bases outside gene matches: 4.

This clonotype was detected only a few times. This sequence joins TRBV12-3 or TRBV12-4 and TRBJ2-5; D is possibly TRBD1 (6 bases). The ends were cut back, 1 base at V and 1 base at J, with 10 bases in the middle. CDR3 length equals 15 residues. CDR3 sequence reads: CASSLGDMIQETQYF. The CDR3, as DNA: TGTGCCAGCAGTTTAGGGGACATGATCCAAGAGACCCAGTACTTC.

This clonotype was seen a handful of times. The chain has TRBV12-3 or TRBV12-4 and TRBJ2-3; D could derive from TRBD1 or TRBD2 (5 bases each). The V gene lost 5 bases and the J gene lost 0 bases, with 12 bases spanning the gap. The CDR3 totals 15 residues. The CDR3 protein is CASSPRESSTDTQYF. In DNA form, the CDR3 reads TGTGCCAGCAGTCCCAGGGAGTCAAGCACAGATACGCAGTATTTT.

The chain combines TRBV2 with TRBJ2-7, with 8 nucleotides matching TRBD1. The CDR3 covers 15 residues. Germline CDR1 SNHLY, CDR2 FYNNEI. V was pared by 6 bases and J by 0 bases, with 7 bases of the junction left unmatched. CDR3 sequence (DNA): TGTGCCAGCAGAAGGACAGGGATCCCCTCCTACGAGCAGTACTTC. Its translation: CASRRTGIPSYEQYF.

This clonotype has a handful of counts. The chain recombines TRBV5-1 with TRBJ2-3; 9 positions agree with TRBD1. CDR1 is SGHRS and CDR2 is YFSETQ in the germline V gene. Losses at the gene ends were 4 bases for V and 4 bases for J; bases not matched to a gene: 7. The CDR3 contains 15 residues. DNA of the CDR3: TGCGCCAGCAGCCCGGGGACAGGGATCGCAGATACGCAGTATTTT. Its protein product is CASSPGTGIADTQYF.

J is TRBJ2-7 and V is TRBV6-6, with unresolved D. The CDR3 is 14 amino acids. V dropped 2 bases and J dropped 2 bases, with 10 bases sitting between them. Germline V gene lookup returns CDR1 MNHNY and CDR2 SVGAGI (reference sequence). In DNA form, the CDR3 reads TGTGCCAGCAGTTACCTTGCTGAGACCTACGAGCAGTACTTC. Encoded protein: CASSYLAETYEQYF.

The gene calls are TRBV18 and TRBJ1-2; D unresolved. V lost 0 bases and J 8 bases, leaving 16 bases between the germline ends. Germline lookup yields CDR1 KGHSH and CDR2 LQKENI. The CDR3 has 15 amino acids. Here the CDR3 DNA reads TGTGCCAGCTCACCACCGTTTATCACCCCTGAAGGCTACACCTTC. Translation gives CASSPPFITPEGYTF. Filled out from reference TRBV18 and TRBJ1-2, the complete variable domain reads NAGVMQNPRHLVRRRGQEARLRCSPMKGHSHVYWYRQLPEEGLKFMVYLQKENIIDESGMPKERFSAEFPKEGPSILRIQQVVRGDSAAYFCASSPPFITPEGYTFGSGTRLTVV.

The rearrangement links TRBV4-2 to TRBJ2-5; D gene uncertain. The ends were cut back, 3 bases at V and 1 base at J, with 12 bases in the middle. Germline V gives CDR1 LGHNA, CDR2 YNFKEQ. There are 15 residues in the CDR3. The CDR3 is CASSQEQTSQETQYF. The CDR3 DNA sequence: TGTGCCAGCAGCCAGGAACAGACATCCCAAGAGACCCAGTACTTC.

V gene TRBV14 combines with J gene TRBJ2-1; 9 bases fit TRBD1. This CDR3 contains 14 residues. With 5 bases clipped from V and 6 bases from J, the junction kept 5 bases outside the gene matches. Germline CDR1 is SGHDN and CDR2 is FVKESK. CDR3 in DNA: TGTGCCAGCAGCGATATGACAGGGGGCAATGAGCAGTTCTTC. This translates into CASSDMTGGNEQFF. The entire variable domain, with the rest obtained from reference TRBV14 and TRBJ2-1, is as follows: EAGVTQFPSHSVIEKGQTVTLRCDPISGHDNLYWYRRVMGKEIKFLLHFVKESKQDESGMPNNRFLAERTGGTYSTLKVQPAELEDSGVYFCASSDMTGGNEQFFGPGTRLTVL.

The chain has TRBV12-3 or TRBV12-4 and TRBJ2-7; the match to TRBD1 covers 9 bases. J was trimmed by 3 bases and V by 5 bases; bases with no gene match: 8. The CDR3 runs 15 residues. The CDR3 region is CASSPPGQGRYEQYF. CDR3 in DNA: TGTGCCAGCAGTCCACCGGGACAGGGACGCTACGAGCAGTACTTC.

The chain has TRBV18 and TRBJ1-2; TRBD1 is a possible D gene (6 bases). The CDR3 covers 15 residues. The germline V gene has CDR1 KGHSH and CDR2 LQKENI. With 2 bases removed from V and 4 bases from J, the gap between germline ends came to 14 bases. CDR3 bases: TGTGCCAGCTCACCAACGGGGGGCGAGCTCTATGGCTACACCTTC. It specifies CASSPTGGELYGYTF.

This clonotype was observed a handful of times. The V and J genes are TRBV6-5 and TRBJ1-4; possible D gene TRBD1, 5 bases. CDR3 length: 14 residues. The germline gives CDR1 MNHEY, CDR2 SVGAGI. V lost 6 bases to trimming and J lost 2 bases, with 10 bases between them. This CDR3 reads CASRTGGTNEKLFF. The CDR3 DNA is TGTGCCAGCAGAACAGGCGGGACTAATGAAAAACTGTTTTTT.

As DNA, the CDR3 is TGTGCCACCAGTGAGGACCCAGGAAAGAAGAACACTGAAGCTTTCTTT. The encoded protein is CATSEDPGKKNTEAFF. V is TRBV24-1 and J is TRBJ1-1; no firm D call. The ends were cut back, 4 bases at V and 1 base at J, with 15 bases in the middle. In germline, CDR1 is KGHDR, CDR2 SFDVKD. The CDR3 contains 16 residues.

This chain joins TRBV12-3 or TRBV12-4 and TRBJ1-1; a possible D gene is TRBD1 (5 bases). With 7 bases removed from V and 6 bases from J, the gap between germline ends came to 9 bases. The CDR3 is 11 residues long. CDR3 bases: TGTGCCAGCACCCGGGACGCTGAAGCTTTCTTT. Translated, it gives CASTRDAEAFF.

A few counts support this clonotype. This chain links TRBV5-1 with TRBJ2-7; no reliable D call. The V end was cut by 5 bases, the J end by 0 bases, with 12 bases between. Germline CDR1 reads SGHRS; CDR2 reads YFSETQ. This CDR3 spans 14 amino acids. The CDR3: CASRSPRSSYEQYV. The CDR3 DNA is TGCGCCAGCAGATCGCCCAGGAGCTCCTACGAGCAGTACGTC.

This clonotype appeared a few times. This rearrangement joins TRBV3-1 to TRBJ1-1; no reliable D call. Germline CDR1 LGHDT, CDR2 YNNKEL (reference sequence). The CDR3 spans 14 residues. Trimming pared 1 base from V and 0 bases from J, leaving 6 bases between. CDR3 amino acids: CASSQGFMNTEAFF. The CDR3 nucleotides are TGTGCCAGCAGCCAAGGGTTTATGAACACTGAAGCTTTCTTT. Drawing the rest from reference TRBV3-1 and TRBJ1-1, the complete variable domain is DTAVSQTPKYLVTQMGNDKSIKCEQNLGHDTMYWYKQDSKKFLKIMFSYNNKELIINETVPNRFSPKSPDKAHLNLHINSLELGDSAVYFCASSQGFMNTEAFFGQGTRLTVV.

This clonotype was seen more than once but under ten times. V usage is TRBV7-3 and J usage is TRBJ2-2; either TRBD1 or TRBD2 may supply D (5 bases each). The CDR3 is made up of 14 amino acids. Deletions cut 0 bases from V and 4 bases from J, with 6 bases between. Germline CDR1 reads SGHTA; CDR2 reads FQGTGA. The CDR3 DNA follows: TGTGCCAGCAGCTTAACAGGGACCACCGGGGAGCTGTTTTTT. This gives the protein CASSLTGTTGELFF. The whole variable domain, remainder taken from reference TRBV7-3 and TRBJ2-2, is GAGVSQTPSNKVTEKGKYVELRCDPISGHTALYWYRQSLGQGPEFLIYFQGTGAADDSGLPNDRFFAVRPEGSVSTLKIQRTERGDSAVYLCASSLTGTTGELFFGEGSRLTVL.

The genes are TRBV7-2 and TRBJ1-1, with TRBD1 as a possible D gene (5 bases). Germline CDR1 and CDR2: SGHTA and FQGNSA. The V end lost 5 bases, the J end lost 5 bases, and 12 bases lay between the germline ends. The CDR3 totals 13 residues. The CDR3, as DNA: TGTGCCAGCAGCCCCCGGGGCTGGACTGAAGCTTTCTTT. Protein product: CASSPRGWTEAFF.